One and the same sample provided the 22 T cell receptor beta chains below, sequenced in a study of cytomegalovirus exposure and HLA in healthy donors. Primers: 60 Vbeta forward and 13 Jbeta reverse. Some clones are missing from TCRdb's copy, which holds only in-frame ones; the method was immunoSEQ multiplex PCR. Altogether around 80,000 clones are present, over 75% being singletons, with the ten largest covering about 6.1%. Source material: PBMCs. The origin of the receptors is a female donor in good health and CMV-seronegative.

This clone was seen only once. The rearrangement joins TRBV5-4 to TRBJ2-6, with TRBD1 as a possible D gene (5 bases). This CDR3 is 17 amino acids long. Per germline, CDR1 SGHNT and CDR2 YYREEE (reference sequence). V was pared by 0 bases and J by 2 bases, with 12 bases between. The chain's CDR3 is CASSLAPGRAGANVLTF. The CDR3 bases are TGTGCCAGCAGCTTGGCCCCCGGCAGGGCTGGGGCCAACGTCCTGACTTTC.

CDR3 amino acids: CAWSVPGQQLYSNQPQHF. The CDR3 DNA sequence: TGTGCCTGGAGTGTACCGGGACAACAACTTTATAGCAATCAGCCCCAGCATTTT. The chain links TRBV30 to TRBJ1-5, with D perhaps matching TRBD1 (6 bases). V gave up 0 bases and J gave up 0 bases, with 18 bases separating them. Germline V gene sequence: CDR1 GTSNPN, CDR2 SVGIG (reference sequence). The CDR3 is 18 residues long.

The V gene is TRBV27, the J gene TRBJ1-5; perhaps TRBD1 as D (5 bases). V lost 5 bases to trimming and J lost 7 bases, with 12 bases between them. In germline, CDR1 is MNHEY, CDR2 SMNVEV (reference sequence). The CDR3 sequence is 13 residues long. The CDR3, as DNA: TGTGCCAGCAGTCCGCCCGGGGGGCAGCCCCAGCATTTT. As protein: CASSPPGGQPQHF.

The V and J genes are TRBV2 and TRBJ2-2, with D perhaps TRBD2 (5 bases). Trimming shortened V by 7 bases and J by 2 bases, and 14 bases separated the two germline ends. This CDR3 has 15 residues. Germline values: CDR1 SNHLY, CDR2 FYNNEI. CDR3 loop: CASTKTSLNTGELFF. CDR3 DNA: TGTGCCAGCACTAAAACTAGTCTCAACACCGGGGAGCTGTTTTTT.

Only one count was recorded for this clone. The chain couples TRBV19 to TRBJ2-3, with TRBD2 matching over 10 bases. The J segment lost 0 bases and the V segment lost 5 bases, leaving 8 bases of the junction unmatched. Germline CDR1 reads LNHDA; CDR2 reads SQIVND (reference sequence). The CDR3 is 17 residues long. The CDR3 region has the DNA TGTGCCAGTAGTGTAATAGCGGGGGGAACTAGCACAGATACGCAGTATTTT. Its translation: CASSVIAGGTSTDTQYF.

V is TRBV4-1 and J is TRBJ2-7; D is unclear. This CDR3 has 17 residues. Germline lookup yields CDR1 MGHRA and CDR2 YSYEKL. The V and J ends lost 2 bases and 2 bases respectively, with 19 bases between them. The CDR3 DNA is TGCGCCAGCAGCCAAACTCGACCGGCGGTTGAAACCTACGAGCAGTACTTC. Protein: CASSQTRPAVETYEQYF.

This chain uses TRBV30 with TRBJ1-1, with D perhaps TRBD1 (5 bases). The V gene lost 2 bases and the J gene lost 4 bases, with 11 bases spanning the gap. The germline V gene has CDR1 GTSNPN and CDR2 SVGIG (reference sequence). The CDR3 is made up of 13 amino acids. The CDR3 is CAWSSGGITEAFF. The CDR3 nucleotides are TGTGCCTGGAGTTCGGGGGGTATCACTGAAGCTTTCTTT.

In its sample, this clone was seen once. The V gene is TRBV28, the J gene TRBJ2-7, with D uncertain. V lost 3 bases and J lost 3, with 6 bases in between. Germline V gene sequence: CDR1 MDHEN, CDR2 SYDVKM. This CDR3 is built from 12 residues. CDR3 protein: CASSFQFYEQYF. As DNA, the CDR3 is TGTGCCAGCAGTTTCCAGTTCTACGAGCAGTACTTC.

The rearrangement uses TRBV7-6 and TRBJ2-7; no clear D. The CDR3 consists of 15 residues. Trimming took off 1 base at V and 6 bases at J, with 16 bases between the two ends. Germline-derived CDR1 and CDR2 are SGHVS and FNYEAQ. CDR3 sequence reads: CASSLDVPPLIEQYF. CDR3 nucleotide sequence: TGTGCCAGCAGCTTAGACGTACCGCCCCTAATCGAGCAGTACTTC.

The chain employs TRBV9 and TRBJ1-4, with no clear D. Germline V gene sequence: CDR1 SGDLS, CDR2 YYNGEE. V shed 4 bases and J shed 2 bases, with 12 bases lying between them. The CDR3 is 15 amino acids. CDR3: CASSPRGRTNEKLFF. CDR3 bases: TGTGCCAGCAGCCCCAGAGGGAGGACTAATGAAAAACTGTTTTTT.

This rearrangement joins TRBV6-5 to TRBJ1-5; TRBD1 aligns across 7 bases. Germline CDR1 and CDR2: MNHEY and SVGAGI. The CDR3 is 15 residues long. Trimming took 0 bases from V and 2 from J; bases not matched to a gene: 1. The CDR3: CASSYSGGGNQPQHF. As DNA, the CDR3 is TGTGCCAGCAGTTACTCAGGGGGCGGCAATCAGCCCCAGCATTTT.

V usage is TRBV7-9 and J usage is TRBJ2-7; D possibly corresponds to TRBD2 (6 bases). Germline V CDR1 and CDR2: SEHNR, FQNEAQ (reference sequence). V was shortened by 6 bases and J by 2 bases, with 17 bases between the two germline ends. The CDR3 has 15 residues. The CDR3 reads CASSQTSTRPYEQYF. The CDR3 DNA sequence: TGTGCCAGCAGTCAGACTAGTACTAGACCCTACGAGCAGTACTTC.

V and J are TRBV6-1 and TRBJ2-7; TRBD1 matches at 7 bases. This CDR3 region has 14 residues. The germline V gene has CDR1 MNHNS and CDR2 SASEGT. J gave up 6 bases and V 6 bases, and 11 bases lay outside the gene matches. CDR3 nucleotides: TGTGCCAGCAGAAAAGGAACAGGGGAGCTCGAGCAGTACTTC. Protein product: CASRKGTGELEQYF.

The chain links TRBV6-1 to TRBJ1-1; D remains ambiguous. The CDR3 runs 14 residues. V lost 0 bases and J lost 3, with 8 bases in between. Germline V gene data show CDR1 as MNHNS and CDR2 as SASEGT. The CDR3 region has the DNA TGTGCCAGCAGTGAAGCGGTTTACTACACTGAAGCTTTCTTT. Its translation is CASSEAVYYTEAFF.

This clone is a singleton in its sample. The V gene is TRBV6-4, the J gene TRBJ2-3; D perhaps matches TRBD1 (6 bases). The CDR3 is made up of 15 amino acids. Germline assignment: CDR1 MRHNA and CDR2 SNTAGT. Trimming shortened V by 6 bases and J by 1 base, and 14 bases separated the two germline ends. CDR3 amino acids: CASSLQGFGTDTQYF. CDR3 DNA: TGTGCCAGCAGCCTACAGGGATTTGGCACAGATACGCAGTATTTT.

The gene calls are TRBV28 and TRBJ2-7; D unresolved. The CDR3 spans 13 residues. V gave up 6 bases and J gave up 0 bases, with 9 bases separating them. Germline V gene lookup returns CDR1 MDHEN and CDR2 SYDVKM. CDR3 amino acids: CASSNWSSYEQYF. The CDR3 DNA follows: TGTGCCAGCAGCAATTGGAGCTCCTACGAGCAGTACTTC.

The rearrangement links TRBV5-1 to TRBJ2-2; 8 nucleotides match TRBD2. The CDR3 has 15 residues. V was pared by 0 bases and J by 7 bases, with 5 bases of the junction left unmatched. CDR1 and CDR2 from the germline V gene are SGHRS and YFSETQ. CDR3 sequence: CASSLGAGVVGELFF. CDR3 in DNA: TGCGCCAGCAGCTTGGGAGCGGGAGTAGTCGGGGAGCTGTTTTTT.

The gene calls are TRBV5-1 and TRBJ2-4; TRBD2 matches 11 bases. Trimming at V came to 4 bases and at J to 3 bases, leaving 6 bases not matched to a gene. The CDR3 is 16 amino acids. Per germline, CDR1 SGHRS and CDR2 YFSETQ. Here the CDR3 reads CASSMTSGEIKNIQYF. DNA for the CDR3: TGCGCCAGCAGCATGACTAGCGGGGAAATCAAAAACATTCAGTACTTC.

This chain connects TRBV6-5 to TRBJ2-5, with 14 bases lining up with TRBD2. V dropped 5 bases and J dropped 5; count of bases not matched to a gene: 4. Germline values: CDR1 MNHEY, CDR2 SVGAGI. CDR3 length equals 15 residues. As DNA, the CDR3 is TGTGCCAGCAGTACCCGACTAGCGGGGGGGGAGACCCAGTACTTC. It yields the protein CASSTRLAGGETQYF.

The rearrangement links TRBV7-2 to TRBJ2-1, with 13 bases fitting TRBD2. Germline V gene data show CDR1 as SGHTA and CDR2 as FQGNSA. The CDR3 runs to 14 residues. V dropped 3 bases and J dropped 13; count of bases not matched to a gene: 6. CDR3 bases: TGTGCCAGCAGCTTGGGACTAGCGGGGTTACTACAGTTCTTC. As protein: CASSLGLAGLLQFF.

The chain combines TRBV4-3 with TRBJ2-7, with D possibly being TRBD1 (5 bases). Germline V gene data show CDR1 as LGHNA and CDR2 as YSLEER. The CDR3 consists of 13 residues. Trimming stripped 5 bases from V and 1 base from J, with 9 bases between. The CDR3 loop is CASSRGLSYEQYF. The DNA of the CDR3 is TGCGCCAGCAGCAGGGGCCTTTCCTACGAGCAGTACTTC.

This sequence joins TRBV28 and TRBJ1-5, with 8 nucleotides matching TRBD1. From germline, CDR1 is MDHEN and CDR2 SYDVKM. The CDR3 is made up of 12 amino acids. V was pared by 6 bases and J by 9 bases, with 4 bases of the junction left unmatched. The CDR3 bases are TGTGCCAGCAGCCAAACAGGGGGGCCCCAGCATTTT. Encoded protein: CASSQTGGPQHF.